This T cell receptor (beta chain) was sequenced in a study of CD8 T cells in Susac syndrome. Trimming took 7 bases from V and 6 from J; bases not matched to a gene: 10. Germline V gene sequence: CDR1 SQVTM, CDR2 ANQGSEA. This CDR3 comprises 13 residues. Sequencing of TCR beta covered CD8+ and CD4+ T cells obtained from blood. The control group consisted of healthy donors matched for age and sex. In its sample, this clonotype was seen once. The RNA, 0.5 to 1 ug, was put through reverse transcription using random hexamers. Across 54 Vbeta and 13 Jbeta, immunoSEQ multiplex PCR amplified TCR beta CDR3. TCRdb reprocessed the immunoSEQ multiplex PCR reads with MiXCR, giving one entry per CDR3 protein. This sample yields around 190,000 distinct CDR3 sequences, of which approximately 94% are seen a single time; approximately 0.1% belongs to the top ten.

The chain is built from TRBV29-1 and TRBJ2-3, with 7 positions matching TRBD1. This sequence was found in a human donor in good health. Sequenced material: CD4+ T cells from PBMCs. The CDR3, as DNA: TGCAGCGCCGGAGACAGGGCGCGTGATACGCAGTATTTT. Translated: CSAGDRARDTQYF.